This entry lists 18 T cell receptor beta chains sequenced from one sample in a study of blood T cell repertoires in COVID-19. Profiled with immunoSEQ multiplex PCR; TCRdb holds only in-frame clones, not every one. The sample includes a few hundred thousand clones, about 89% of them seen just once. The sample comprised peripheral blood. These TCRs come from a man aged 35 to 55 with acute or convalescent COVID-19.

This clone was seen a single time. The chain couples TRBV7-3 to TRBJ2-7; possibly TRBD2 for D (5 bases). V dropped 7 bases and J dropped 4 bases, with 20 bases sitting between them. The CDR3 sequence is 15 residues long. The germline gives CDR1 SGHTA, CDR2 FQGTGA. The CDR3 region is CASMRSRVSVYEQYF. The DNA of the CDR3 is TGTGCCAGCATGCGTTCGAGGGTATCGGTGTACGAGCAGTACTTC.

A single count supports this clone. The V and J genes are TRBV19 and TRBJ2-7, with a possible D match to TRBD2 (5 bases). The germline V gene encodes CDR1 LNHDA and CDR2 SQIVND (reference sequence). V lost 7 bases and J 2 bases, leaving 9 bases between the germline ends. The CDR3 runs 12 residues. DNA of the CDR3: TGTGCCAGTACAGGAGGAACCTACGAGCAGTACTTC. Residues: CASTGGTYEQYF.

The rearrangement joins TRBV28 to TRBJ1-3; the match to TRBD1 covers 8 bases. The J segment lost 0 bases and the V segment lost 2 bases, leaving 6 bases of the junction unmatched. The CDR3 has 17 amino acids. Germline CDR1 and CDR2: MDHEN and SYDVKM. CDR3 protein: CASSLPQGAASGNTIYF. The CDR3 nucleotides read TGTGCCAGCAGTTTACCTCAGGGGGCGGCCTCTGGAAACACCATATATTTT.

The J gene is TRBJ1-1, the V gene TRBV19, with D possibly being TRBD1 (5 bases). The CDR3 consists of 13 residues. V was cut by 6 bases and J by 0 bases, with 8 bases left in between. Germline lookup yields CDR1 LNHDA and CDR2 SQIVND (reference sequence). The chain's CDR3 is CASSRVMNTEAFF. The CDR3 DNA is TGTGCCAGTAGCAGGGTGATGAACACTGAAGCTTTCTTT.

This chain uses TRBV9 with TRBJ2-5; 10 nucleotides align to TRBD2. CDR1 SGDLS and CDR2 YYNGEE come from the germline V gene. Trimming removed 0 bases from V and 4 bases from J; junction bases left unmatched: 9. The CDR3 totals 17 residues. The CDR3 region has the DNA TGTGCCAGCAGCGTAGCTACCGCTAGCGGGAGATTAGAGACCCAGTACTTC. This translates into CASSVATASGRLETQYF.

This rearrangement joins TRBV7-9 to TRBJ2-1, with 14 bases matching TRBD2. The CDR3 is 15 amino acids. Germline CDR1 reads SEHNR; CDR2 reads FQNEAQ (reference sequence). Trimming cost V 5 bases and J 8 bases; bases outside gene matches: 5. The CDR3 loop reads CASSHRTSGRYEQFF. Here the CDR3 DNA reads TGTGCCAGCAGCCACCGGACTAGCGGGAGGTATGAGCAGTTCTTC.

This clone appeared a single time. V gene TRBV4-2 combines with J gene TRBJ2-1, with D possibly matching TRBD1 (6 bases). V shed 1 base and J shed 7 bases, with 14 bases lying between them. This CDR3 spans 15 amino acids. Germline lookup yields CDR1 LGHNA and CDR2 YNFKEQ. The CDR3 coding sequence is TGTGCCAGCAGCCAAGGTTCGCCTAGGGGGAATGAGCAGTTCTTC. Amino acids: CASSQGSPRGNEQFF.

V is TRBV28 and J is TRBJ2-7; D not resolved. From germline, CDR1 is MDHEN and CDR2 SYDVKM. V lost 7 bases, J lost 2 bases, and 15 bases lay in between. The CDR3 runs 14 residues. Here the CDR3 DNA reads TGTGCCAGCAACTTACTCTCTACCCCCTACGAGCAGTACTTC. Residues: CASNLLSTPYEQYF.

This chain joins TRBV7-9 and TRBJ1-3; 7 nucleotides match TRBD1. CDR3 length equals 16 residues. Germline CDR1 SEHNR, CDR2 FQNEAQ (reference sequence). After removal of 2 bases from V and 0 bases from J, the junction contained 4 bases not matched to a gene. CDR3 sequence: CASSLRGQSSGNTIYF. The CDR3 nucleotides are TGTGCCAGCAGCTTACGGGGACAGAGCTCTGGAAACACCATATATTTT.

V and J are TRBV28 and TRBJ2-4; 8 bases match TRBD1. This CDR3 comprises 15 residues. The trim removed 7 bases at V and 0 bases at J, leaving 5 bases unmatched. Per the germline V gene, CDR1 is MDHEN and CDR2 is SYDVKM. The CDR3 loop is CASTPTGVAKNIQYF. CDR3 nucleotide sequence: TGTGCCAGCACCCCGACAGGGGTAGCCAAAAACATTCAGTACTTC. Using reference TRBV28 and TRBJ2-4 for the parts outside the CDR3, the full variable domain is DVKVTQSSRYLVKRTGEKVFLECVQDMDHENMFWYRQDPGLGLRLIYFSYDVKMKEKGDIPEGYSVSREKKERFSLILESASTNQTSMYLCASTPTGVAKNIQYFGAGTRLSVL.

The CDR3 DNA reads as TGTGCCAGCAGCTTAAATACCGGGAGGGCCCTGTACGAGCAGTACTTC. Its protein is CASSLNTGRALYEQYF. The rearrangement uses TRBV7-8 and TRBJ2-7, with 8 bases that match TRBD2. The J segment lost 4 bases and the V segment lost 2 bases, leaving 10 bases of the junction unmatched. CDR3 length equals 16 residues. Germline assignment: CDR1 SGHVS and CDR2 FQNEAQ. Full variable domain (remainder filled in from reference TRBV7-8 and TRBJ2-7): GAGVSQSPRYKVAKRGQDVALRCDPISGHVSLFWYQQALGQGPEFLTYFQNEAQLDKSGLPSDRFFAERPEGSVSTLKIQRTQQEDSAVYLCASSLNTGRALYEQYFGPGTRLTVT.

The rearrangement links TRBV6-1 to TRBJ2-7; 10 bases align to TRBD2. The CDR3 loop spans 16 amino acids. V gave up 4 bases and J gave up 0 bases; unmatched junction bases: 6. The germline gives CDR1 MNHNS, CDR2 SASEGT. CDR3 bases: TGTGCCAGCAGTGCGCTGACTAGCGGGCACTCCTACGAGCAGTACTTC. Protein sequence: CASSALTSGHSYEQYF.

This clone came up once. The chain uses TRBV27 and TRBJ2-1; 7 bases fit TRBD2. With V trimmed by 0 bases and J by 12 bases, 5 bases remained unmatched. This CDR3 comprises 13 residues. The germline CDR1 and CDR2 sequences are MNHEY and SMNVEV (reference sequence). The CDR3 is CASSLSGGAPQFF. For the CDR3, the DNA is TGTGCCAGCAGTTTATCGGGAGGGGCCCCGCAGTTCTTC.

The gene calls are TRBV27 and TRBJ2-1, with TRBD2 matching 11 bases. The germline V gene encodes CDR1 MNHEY and CDR2 SMNVEV (reference sequence). The J segment lost 2 bases and the V segment lost 9 bases, leaving 15 bases of the junction unmatched. The CDR3 has 18 residues. CDR3 DNA sequence: TGTGCCAGTTCCCCCTCCGGCCCGGGACTAGCGGCCTACAATGAGCAGTTCTTC. This sequence encodes CASSPSGPGLAAYNEQFF.

The chain employs TRBV3-1 (or the pseudogene TRBV3-2) and TRBJ2-7, with D unresolved. Germline V gene data show CDR1 as LGHDT and CDR2 as YNNKEL (reference sequence). Between the trimmed V and J ends, which lost 0 bases and 2 bases, there was a span of 8 bases. The CDR3 is made up of 14 amino acids. The CDR3: CASSQDTGPYEQYF. The CDR3 coding sequence is TGTGCCAGCAGCCAAGATACGGGTCCCTACGAGCAGTACTTC.

The rearrangement joins TRBV3-1 (or the pseudogene TRBV3-2) to TRBJ2-7; maybe TRBD2 (5 bases). Germline CDR1 LGHDT, CDR2 YNNKEL (reference sequence). Trimming took off 4 bases at V and 4 bases at J, with 5 bases between the two ends. The CDR3 is 11 residues long. The CDR3 region has the DNA TGTGCCAGCAGCCCGGGGTACGAGCAGTACTTC. Protein product: CASSPGYEQYF.

The DNA for the CDR3 is TGTGCCAGCAGCTCAGTAGAGGGTCCGAATTCACCCCTCCACTTT. The encoded protein is CASSSVEGPNSPLHF. This chain joins TRBV9 and TRBJ1-6; D not resolved. Germline CDR1 SGDLS, CDR2 YYNGEE. This CDR3 is built from 15 residues. V lost 4 bases and J lost 7, with 15 bases in between.

The chain recombines TRBV10-3 with TRBJ2-2; 8 bases agree with TRBD2. Per the germline V gene, CDR1 is ENHRY and CDR2 is SYGVKD. With 6 bases clipped from V and 6 bases from J, the junction kept 6 bases outside the gene matches. The CDR3 has 14 residues. This chain's CDR3 is CAIRERESSGELFF. In DNA form, the CDR3 reads TGTGCCATCAGGGAGCGGGAGTCTTCCGGGGAGCTGTTTTTT.